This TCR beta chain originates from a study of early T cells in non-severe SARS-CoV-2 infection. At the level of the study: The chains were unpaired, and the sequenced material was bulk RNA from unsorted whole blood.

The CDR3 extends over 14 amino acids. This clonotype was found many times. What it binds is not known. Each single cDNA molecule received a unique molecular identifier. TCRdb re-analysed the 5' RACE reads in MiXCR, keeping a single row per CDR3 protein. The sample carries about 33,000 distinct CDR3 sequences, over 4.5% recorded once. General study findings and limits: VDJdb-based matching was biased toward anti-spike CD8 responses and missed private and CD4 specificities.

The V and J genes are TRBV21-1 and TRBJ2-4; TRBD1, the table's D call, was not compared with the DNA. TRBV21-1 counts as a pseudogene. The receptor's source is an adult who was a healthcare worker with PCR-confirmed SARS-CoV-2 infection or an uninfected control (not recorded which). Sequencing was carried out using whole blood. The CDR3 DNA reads TGTGCCAGCAGCAAAACAGGGGCCAAAAACATTCAGTACTTC. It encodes CASSKTGAKNIQYF.